Listed below are T cell receptor beta chains from one sample, sequenced in a study of shared clonotypes between healthy human individuals. Sequenced by immunoSEQ multiplex PCR; TCRdb stores in-frame clones only, minus some. The sample includes about 1 million clones, roughly 75% of them seen just once. Material: memory CD4+ T cells sorted from blood. Source of these receptors: a man between 18 and 29 years old in good health. Both conserved end residues are part of each CDR3. The D gene is left open where the match is weak. Expanded clones are given a class, and other clones once, few, many or no size at all.

D gene: NA; V gene: TRBV6-5; J gene: TRBJ2-3; clone size: NA; CDR3 protein: CATQHSGYTQYF; CDR3 DNA: TGTGCCACCCAACACTCCGGGTATACGCAGTATTTT
D gene: NA; V gene: TRBV19; J gene: TRBJ1-2; clone size: NA; CDR3 protein: CASSLGAGNGYTF; CDR3 DNA: TGTGCCAGTAGCCTGGGGGCAGGGAATGGCTACACCTTC
D gene: NA; V gene: TRBV6-1; J gene: TRBJ2-7; clone size: NA; CDR3 protein: CATLIRSSYEQYF; CDR3 DNA: TGTGCCACCCTCATCCGCAGCTCCTACGAGCAGTACTTC
D gene: NA; V gene: TRBV5-1; J gene: TRBJ2-3; clone size: NA; CDR3 protein: CASSRTRDQTDTQYF; CDR3 DNA: TGCGCCAGCAGCCGTACCCGGGACCAGACAGATACGCAGTATTTT
D gene: NA; V gene: TRBV5-4; J gene: TRBJ2-6; clone size: few; CDR3 protein: CASSLGNSGANVLTF; CDR3 DNA: TGTGCCAGCAGCTTGGGGAACTCTGGGGCCAACGTCCTGACTTTC
D gene: TRBD2; V gene: TRBV7-2; J gene: TRBJ2-3; clone size: NA; CDR3 protein: CASSLSSGMTDTQYF; CDR3 DNA: TGTGCCAGCAGCCTATCTAGCGGGATGACAGATACGCAGTATTTT
D gene: TRBD2; V gene: TRBV5-6; J gene: TRBJ2-2; clone size: few; CDR3 protein: CASSGRTSGIIGELFF; CDR3 DNA: TGTGCCAGCAGCGGTCGGACTAGCGGGATTATCGGGGAGCTGTTTTTT
D gene: NA; V gene: TRBV2; J gene: TRBJ2-5; clone size: NA; CDR3 protein: CASSVLRSQETQYF; CDR3 DNA: TGTGCCAGCAGTGTTTTAAGGTCCCAAGAGACCCAGTACTTC
D gene: NA; V gene: TRBV29-1; J gene: TRBJ1-1; clone size: few; CDR3 protein: CSVARGLDTEAFF; CDR3 DNA: TGCAGCGTTGCAAGGGGTTTGGACACTGAAGCTTTCTTT
D gene: TRBD2; V gene: TRBV7-2; J gene: TRBJ2-2; clone size: few; CDR3 protein: CASSASSGRRSGELFF; CDR3 DNA: TGTGCCAGCAGCGCCTCTAGCGGGAGGAGGTCCGGGGAGCTGTTTTTT
D gene: NA; V gene: TRBV5-6; J gene: TRBJ2-3; clone size: NA; CDR3 protein: CASSLVRREADTQYF; CDR3 DNA: TGTGCCAGCAGCTTGGTTCGCCGTGAGGCAGATACGCAGTATTTT
D gene: NA; V gene: TRBV5-1; J gene: TRBJ2-2; clone size: NA; CDR3 protein: CASSSIYSAAATGELFF; CDR3 DNA: TGCGCCAGCAGCTCGATCTATTCCGCAGCGGCGACCGGGGAGCTGTTTTTT
D gene: TRBD2; V gene: TRBV29-1; J gene: TRBJ2-3; clone size: NA; CDR3 protein: CSLAGGPIDTQYF; CDR3 DNA: TGCAGCCTGGCGGGGGGGCCTATAGATACGCAGTATTTT
D gene: TRBD2; V gene: TRBV7-2; J gene: TRBJ2-1; clone size: NA; CDR3 protein: CASSWAEAGLRANEQFF; CDR3 DNA: TGTGCCAGCAGCTGGGCGGAAGCGGGATTGAGGGCCAATGAGCAGTTCTTC
D gene: NA; V gene: TRBV5-6; J gene: TRBJ1-2; clone size: few; CDR3 protein: CASSLGTGPYTF; CDR3 DNA: TGTGCCAGCAGCTTGGGTACAGGCCCCTACACCTTC
D gene: NA; V gene: TRBV5-1; J gene: TRBJ1-6; clone size: once; CDR3 protein: CASSLLGGVNSPLHF; CDR3 DNA: TGCGCCAGCAGCCTACTGGGAGGGGTTAATTCACCCCTCCACTTT
D gene: TRBD2; V gene: TRBV7-2; J gene: TRBJ2-1; clone size: NA; CDR3 protein: CASSRRTSGWYNEQFF; CDR3 DNA: TGTGCCAGCAGCCGCCGGACTAGCGGCTGGTACAATGAGCAGTTCTTC
D gene: TRBD2; V gene: TRBV19; J gene: TRBJ2-7; clone size: NA; CDR3 protein: CASSAGLAVYEQYF; CDR3 DNA: TGTGCCAGTAGTGCGGGACTAGCGGTATACGAGCAGTACTTC
D gene: TRBD1; V gene: TRBV23-1; J gene: TRBJ2-7; clone size: few; CDR3 protein: CASSQSLGTGTYEQYF; CDR3 DNA: TGCGCCAGCAGTCAATCGCTCGGGACAGGGACCTACGAGCAGTACTTC
D gene: TRBD2; V gene: TRBV6-1; J gene: TRBJ2-3; clone size: NA; CDR3 protein: CASSVQRGSTDTQYF; CDR3 DNA: TGTGCCAGCAGTGTCCAGCGGGGTAGCACAGATACGCAGTATTTT
D gene: NA; V gene: TRBV29-1; J gene: TRBJ2-7; clone size: once; CDR3 protein: CSVGSFGYEQYF; CDR3 DNA: TGCAGCGTTGGGAGTTTCGGCTACGAGCAGTACTTC
D gene: NA; V gene: TRBV18; J gene: TRBJ2-5; clone size: once; CDR3 protein: CASSETQETQYF; CDR3 DNA: TGTGCCAGCTCGGAGACCCAAGAGACCCAGTACTTC
D gene: TRBD1; V gene: TRBV30; J gene: TRBJ1-2; clone size: NA; CDR3 protein: CAWSPLPTGGHYGYTF; CDR3 DNA: TGTGCCTGGAGTCCTCTCCCGACAGGGGGCCACTATGGCTACACCTTC
D gene: NA; V gene: TRBV10-3; J gene: TRBJ1-1; clone size: NA; CDR3 protein: CAIRLSSNTEAFF; CDR3 DNA: TGTGCCATCAGATTATCCTCGAACACTGAAGCTTTCTTT
D gene: TRBD2; V gene: TRBV7-6; J gene: TRBJ2-1; clone size: NA; CDR3 protein: CASSLAAGGIYEQFF; CDR3 DNA: TGTGCCAGCAGCCTCGCGGCGGGAGGAATCTATGAGCAGTTCTTC
D gene: NA; V gene: TRBV15; J gene: TRBJ2-5; clone size: NA; CDR3 protein: CATSRDTRGQETQYF; CDR3 DNA: TGTGCCACCAGCAGAGATACCAGGGGCCAAGAGACCCAGTACTTC
D gene: NA; V gene: TRBV18; J gene: TRBJ2-3; clone size: NA; CDR3 protein: CASSSTGSTDTQYF; CDR3 DNA: TGTGCCAGCTCATCCACCGGGAGCACAGATACGCAGTATTTT
D gene: NA; V gene: TRBV9; J gene: TRBJ1-1; clone size: NA; CDR3 protein: CASSVGQTTEAFF; CDR3 DNA: TGTGCCAGCAGCGTAGGACAGACAACTGAAGCTTTCTTT
D gene: TRBD2; V gene: TRBV25-1; J gene: TRBJ2-2; clone size: NA; CDR3 protein: CASSEWWGGNTGELFF; CDR3 DNA: TGTGCCAGCAGTGAATGGTGGGGGGGTAACACCGGGGAGCTGTTTTTT
D gene: NA; V gene: TRBV28; J gene: TRBJ1-4; clone size: NA; CDR3 protein: CASRERGFEKLFF; CDR3 DNA: TGTGCCAGCAGAGAAAGGGGGTTCGAAAAACTGTTTTTT
D gene: NA; V gene: TRBV6-5; J gene: TRBJ1-1; clone size: once; CDR3 protein: CASSYESTEAFF; CDR3 DNA: TGTGCCAGCAGTTACGAAAGCACTGAAGCTTTCTTT
D gene: NA; V gene: TRBV15; J gene: TRBJ2-2; clone size: NA; CDR3 protein: CATSRDHINGKNTGELFF; CDR3 DNA: TGTGCCACCAGCAGAGATCATATTAACGGGAAGAACACCGGGGAGCTGTTTTTT
D gene: TRBD2; V gene: TRBV6-5; J gene: TRBJ2-7; clone size: NA; CDR3 protein: CASSSPSRGGYEQYF; CDR3 DNA: TGTGCCAGCAGTTCTCCCTCTCGGGGGGGGTACGAGCAGTACTTC
D gene: NA; V gene: TRBV30; J gene: TRBJ2-7; clone size: few; CDR3 protein: CAWSGVSGYEQYF; CDR3 DNA: TGTGCCTGGAGTGGGGTTTCGGGGTACGAGCAGTACTTC
D gene: NA; V gene: TRBV5-4; J gene: TRBJ2-5; clone size: NA; CDR3 protein: CASTLAGGTMTQYF; CDR3 DNA: TGTGCCAGCACCCTGGCGGGCGGAACAATGACCCAGTACTTC